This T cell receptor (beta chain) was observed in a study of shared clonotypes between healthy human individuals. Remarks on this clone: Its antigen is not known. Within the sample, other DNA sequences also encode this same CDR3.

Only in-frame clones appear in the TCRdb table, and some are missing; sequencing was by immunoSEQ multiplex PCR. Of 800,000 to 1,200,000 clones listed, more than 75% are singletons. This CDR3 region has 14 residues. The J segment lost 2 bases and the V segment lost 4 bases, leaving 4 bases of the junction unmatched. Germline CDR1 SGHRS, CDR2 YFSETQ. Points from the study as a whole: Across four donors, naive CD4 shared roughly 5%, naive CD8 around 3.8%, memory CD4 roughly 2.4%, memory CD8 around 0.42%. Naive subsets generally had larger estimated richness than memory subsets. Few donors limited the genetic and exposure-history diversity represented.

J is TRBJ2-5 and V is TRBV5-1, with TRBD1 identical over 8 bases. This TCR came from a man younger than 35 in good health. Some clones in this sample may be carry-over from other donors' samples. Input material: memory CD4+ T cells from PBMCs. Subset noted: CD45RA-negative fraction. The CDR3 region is CASSHGQGQETQYF. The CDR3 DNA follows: TGCGCCAGCAGCCACGGACAGGGACAAGAGACCCAGTACTTC.